This TCR beta chain was captured by sequencing in a study of control samples from healthy donors and cancer patients. Sequencing was performed with immunoSEQ multiplex PCR; in TCRdb, only in-frame clones are kept and a portion is missing. In the table there are 90,000 to 150,000 clones, approximately 88% of which are singletons. The length of the CDR3 is 13 residues. Germline CDR1 is SNHLY and CDR2 is FYNNEI. V gave up 7 bases and J gave up 6 bases, with 13 bases separating them. This clonotype was obtained from a man aged 40-55 years in good health. Input material: blood. This rearrangement joins TRBV2 to TRBJ1-5, with a weak D call TRBD1 (5 bases). This chain's CDR3 is CASTPGFSQPQHF. CDR3 bases: TGTGCCAGCACCCCAGGGTTCAGTCAGCCCCAGCATTTT.